A selection of T cell receptor beta chains follows, all from one sample in a study of T-cell memory formation after mild COVID-19. One entry per CDR3 protein results from TCRdb running MiXCR on the 5' RACE reads. The data show some 180,000 distinct CDR3 sequences, about 18% seen once. Sequencing used PBMCs or a T cell subset sorted from them (not recorded which). The receptor source for this set is a young man who had mild COVID-19 (a few samples of this study predate the infection). Cell type and time point are not known. Each CDR3 is given with its conserved first and last residue. Fields, in order: V gene, D gene, clone size, J gene, CDR3 protein, CDR3 DNA. D genes are given only for firm matches. Expanded clones are given a class, and other clones once, few, many or no size at all.

TRBV20-1	.	few	TRBJ1-5	CSAHLGGDQPQHF	TGCAGTGCTCACCTGGGAGGGGATCAGCCCCAGCATTTT
TRBV7-8	TRBD2	.	TRBJ2-3	CASRLAGGDTQYF	TGTGCCAGCAGACTAGCGGGTGGGGATACGCAGTATTTT
TRBV7-8	.	few	TRBJ2-7	CASSLKRVSYEQYF	TGTGCCAGCAGCTTAAAGAGGGTATCCTACGAGCAGTACTTC
TRBV7-2	.	.	TRBJ2-7	CASSQVGTNVVIYF	TGTGCCAGCAGCCAGGTCGGGACGAACGTCGTAATATACTTC
TRBV5-1	.	.	TRBJ2-1	CASTADSYNEQFF	TGCGCCAGCACTGCGGACTCCTACAATGAGCAGTTCTTC
TRBV11-2	TRBD1	.	TRBJ1-2	CASSSLTDRPGYTF	TGTGCCAGCAGCTCGCTAACGGACAGGCCAGGCTACACCTTC
TRBV18	TRBD2	many	TRBJ2-1	CASSPQGGQQFF	TGTGCCAGCTCACCGCAGGGAGGGCAGCAGTTCTTC
TRBV7-4	TRBD2	.	TRBJ2-7	CASSLEGVTSQSRSYEQYF	TGTGCCAGCAGCTTAGAAGGAGTGACTAGCCAGTCCCGCTCCTACGAGCAGTACTTC
TRBV6-1	TRBD1	.	TRBJ2-3	CASSGETGVDTQYF	TGTGCCAGCAGTGGAGAGACAGGGGTCGATACGCAGTATTTT
TRBV7-6	.	few	TRBJ1-1	CASSSQGIGNEAFF	TGTGCCAGCAGTTCGCAGGGTATTGGTAATGAAGCTTTCTTT
TRBV28	.	few	TRBJ1-1	CASRVSTEAFF	TGTGCCAGCAGGGTCTCCACTGAAGCTTTCTTT
TRBV7-2	.	many	TRBJ2-7	CASSLTSSYEQYF	TGTGCCAGCAGCTTGACTAGCTCCTACGAGCAGTACTTC
TRBV12-3/TRBV12-4	TRBD1	.	TRBJ2-1	CASSPRGQVGYNEQFF	TGTGCCAGCAGCCCCCGGGGACAGGTTGGCTACAATGAGCAGTTCTTC
TRBV6-2/TRBV6-3	TRBD2	medium-sized	TRBJ2-1	CASRGGLAGVPLYNEQFF	TGTGCCAGCAGGGGTGGACTAGCGGGGGTACCCCTCTACAATGAGCAGTTCTTC
TRBV7-9	.	many	TRBJ1-4	CASSLAHPFATNEKLFF	TGTGCCAGCAGCTTAGCGCACCCTTTTGCAACTAATGAAAAACTGTTTTTT
TRBV6-5	.	few	TRBJ1-2	CASSQDRRGYTF	TGTGCCAGCAGTCAGGACCGGCGGGGCTACACCTTC